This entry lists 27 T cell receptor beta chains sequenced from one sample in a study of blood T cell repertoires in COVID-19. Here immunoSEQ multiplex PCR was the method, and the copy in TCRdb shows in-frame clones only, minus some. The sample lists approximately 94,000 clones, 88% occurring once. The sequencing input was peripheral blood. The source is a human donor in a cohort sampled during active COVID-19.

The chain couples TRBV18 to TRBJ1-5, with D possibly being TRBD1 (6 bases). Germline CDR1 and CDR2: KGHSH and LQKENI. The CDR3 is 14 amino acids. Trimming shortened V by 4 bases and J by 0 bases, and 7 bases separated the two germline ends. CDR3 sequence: CASSQGGSNQPQHF. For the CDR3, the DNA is TGTGCCAGCTCACAAGGGGGTAGCAATCAGCCCCAGCATTTT.

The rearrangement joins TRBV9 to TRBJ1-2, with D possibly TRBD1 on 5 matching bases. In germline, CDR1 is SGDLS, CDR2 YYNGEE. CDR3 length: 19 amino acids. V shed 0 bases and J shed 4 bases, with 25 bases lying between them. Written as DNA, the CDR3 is TGTGCCAGCAGCGTAGGGGCAGGGACTCACATGATGTGGAGCTATGGCTACACCTTC. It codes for CASSVGAGTHMMWSYGYTF. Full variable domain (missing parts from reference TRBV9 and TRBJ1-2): DSGVTQTPKHLITATGQRVTLRCSPRSGDLSVYWYQQSLDQGLQFLIQYYNGEERAKGNILERFSAQQFPDLHSELNLSSLELGDSALYFCASSVGAGTHMMWSYGYTFGSGTRLTVV.

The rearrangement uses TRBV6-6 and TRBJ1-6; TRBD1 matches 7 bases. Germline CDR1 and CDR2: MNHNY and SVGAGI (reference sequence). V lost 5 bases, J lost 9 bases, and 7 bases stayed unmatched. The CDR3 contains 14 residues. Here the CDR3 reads CASSTQGESSPLHF. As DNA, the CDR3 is TGTGCCAGCAGTACCCAGGGGGAAAGTTCACCCCTCCACTTT.

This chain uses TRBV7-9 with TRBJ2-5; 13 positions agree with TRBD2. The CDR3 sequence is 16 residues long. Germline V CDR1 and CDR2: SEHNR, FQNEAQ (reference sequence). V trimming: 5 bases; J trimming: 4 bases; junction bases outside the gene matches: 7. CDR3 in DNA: TGTGCCAGCAGCCGCACTAGCGGGAGGGCCGGAGAGACCCAGTACTTC. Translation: CASSRTSGRAGETQYF. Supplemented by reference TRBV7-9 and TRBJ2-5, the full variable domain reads DTGVSQNPRHKITKRGQNVTFRCDPISEHNRLYWYRQTLGQGPEFLTYFQNEAQLEKSRLLSDRFSAERPKGSFSTLEIQRTEQGDSAMYLCASSRTSGRAGETQYFGPGTRLLVL.

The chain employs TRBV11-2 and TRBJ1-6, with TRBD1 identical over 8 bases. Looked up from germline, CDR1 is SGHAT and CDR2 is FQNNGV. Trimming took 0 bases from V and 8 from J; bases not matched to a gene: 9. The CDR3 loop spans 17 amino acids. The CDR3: CASSLDGAGGAYSPLHF. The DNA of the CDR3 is TGTGCCAGCAGCTTAGATGGAGCAGGGGGCGCGTATTCACCCCTCCACTTT.

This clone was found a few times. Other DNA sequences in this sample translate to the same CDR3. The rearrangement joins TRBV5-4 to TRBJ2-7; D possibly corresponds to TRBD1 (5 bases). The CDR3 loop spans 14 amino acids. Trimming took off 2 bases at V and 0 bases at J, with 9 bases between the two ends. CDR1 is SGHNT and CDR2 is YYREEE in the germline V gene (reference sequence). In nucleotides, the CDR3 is TGTGCCAGCAGCTTAGGACAAGGCTCCTACGAGCAGTACTTC. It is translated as CASSLGQGSYEQYF.

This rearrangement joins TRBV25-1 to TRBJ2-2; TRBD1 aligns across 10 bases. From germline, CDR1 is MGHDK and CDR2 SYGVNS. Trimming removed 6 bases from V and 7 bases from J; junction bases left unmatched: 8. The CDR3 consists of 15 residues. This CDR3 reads CASRNDRGRVGELFF. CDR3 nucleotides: TGTGCCAGCAGGAACGACAGGGGGCGCGTCGGGGAGCTGTTTTTT.

The CDR3 loop is CASRKRPGRDSPQAYEQYF. The CDR3 DNA reads TGTGCCAGCAGAAAACGGCCAGGGCGGGATTCCCCTCAGGCCTACGAGCAGTACTTC. This chain links TRBV7-2 with TRBJ2-7, with D maybe TRBD2 (6 bases). The ends were cut back, 6 bases at V and 2 bases at J, with 29 bases in the middle. This CDR3 is built from 19 residues. CDR1 and CDR2 from the germline V gene are SGHTA and FQGNSA.

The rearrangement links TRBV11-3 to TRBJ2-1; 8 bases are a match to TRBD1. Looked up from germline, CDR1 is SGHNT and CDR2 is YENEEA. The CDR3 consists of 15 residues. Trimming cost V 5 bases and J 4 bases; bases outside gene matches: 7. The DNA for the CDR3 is TGTGCCAGCAGCCAAGGCAGGGGGCCATACAATGAGCAGTTCTTC. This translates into CASSQGRGPYNEQFF.

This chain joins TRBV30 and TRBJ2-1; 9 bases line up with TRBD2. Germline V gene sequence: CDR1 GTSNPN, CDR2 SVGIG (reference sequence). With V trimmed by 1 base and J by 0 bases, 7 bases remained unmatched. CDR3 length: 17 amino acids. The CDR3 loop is CAWSAGLARSSYNEQFF. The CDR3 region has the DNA TGTGCCTGGAGTGCCGGACTAGCGCGGAGCTCCTACAATGAGCAGTTCTTC.

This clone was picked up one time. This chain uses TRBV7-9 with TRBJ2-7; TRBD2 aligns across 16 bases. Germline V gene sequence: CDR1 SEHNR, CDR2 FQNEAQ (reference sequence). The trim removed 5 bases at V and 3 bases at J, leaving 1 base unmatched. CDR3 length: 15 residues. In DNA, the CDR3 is TGTGCCAGCAGCGGGACTAGCGGGAGGGTCTACGAGCAGTACTTC. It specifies CASSGTSGRVYEQYF.

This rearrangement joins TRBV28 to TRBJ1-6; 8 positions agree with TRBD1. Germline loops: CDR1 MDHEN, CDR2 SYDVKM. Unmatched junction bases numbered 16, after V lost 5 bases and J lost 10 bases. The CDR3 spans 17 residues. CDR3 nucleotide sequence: TGTGCCAGCAGTCCCCCAGGGGGCGCTGGGGTCAGATCACCCCTCCACTTT. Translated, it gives CASSPPGGAGVRSPLHF.

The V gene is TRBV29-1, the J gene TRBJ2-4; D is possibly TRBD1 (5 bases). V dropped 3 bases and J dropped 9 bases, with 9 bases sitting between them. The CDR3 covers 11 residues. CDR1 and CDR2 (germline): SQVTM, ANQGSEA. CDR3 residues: CSVETAGIQYF. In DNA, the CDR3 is TGCAGCGTTGAGACAGCCGGCATTCAGTACTTC.

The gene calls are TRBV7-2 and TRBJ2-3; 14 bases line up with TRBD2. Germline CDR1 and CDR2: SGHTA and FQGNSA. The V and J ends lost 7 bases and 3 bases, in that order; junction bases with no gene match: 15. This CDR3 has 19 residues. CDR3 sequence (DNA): TGTGCCAGCAACCCGCGGGGACTAGCGGGAGCACGGGGTACAGATACGCAGTATTTT. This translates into CASNPRGLAGARGTDTQYF.

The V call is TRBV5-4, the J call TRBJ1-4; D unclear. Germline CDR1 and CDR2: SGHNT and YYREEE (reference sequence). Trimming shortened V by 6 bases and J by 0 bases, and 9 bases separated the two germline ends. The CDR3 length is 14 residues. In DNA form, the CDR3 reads TGTGCCAGCACAGACTCAGCAACTAATGAAAAACTGTTTTTT. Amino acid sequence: CASTDSATNEKLFF.

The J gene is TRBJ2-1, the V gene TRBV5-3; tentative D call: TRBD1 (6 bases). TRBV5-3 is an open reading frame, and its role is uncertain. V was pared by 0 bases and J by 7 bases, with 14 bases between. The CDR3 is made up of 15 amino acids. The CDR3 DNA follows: TGTGCCAGAAGCTTGGAGGGGGTAAACGGTAATGAGCAGTTCTTC. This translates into CARSLEGVNGNEQFF.

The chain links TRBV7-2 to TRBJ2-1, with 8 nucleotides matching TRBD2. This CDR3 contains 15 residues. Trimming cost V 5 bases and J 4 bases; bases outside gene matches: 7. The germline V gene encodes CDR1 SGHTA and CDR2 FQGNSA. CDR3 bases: TGTGCCAGCAGCCTTCGGACTAGCCCTTACAATGAGCAGTTCTTC. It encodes CASSLRTSPYNEQFF.

CDR3 amino acids: CASSLGRGRETQYF. The CDR3 DNA follows: TGTGCCAGCAGCTTAGGGCGAGGGCGGGAGACCCAGTACTTC. This chain joins TRBV7-2 and TRBJ2-5; possible D gene TRBD2, 5 bases. Trimming removed 1 base at V and 5 bases at J, with 11 bases between. The CDR3 is made up of 14 amino acids. CDR1 and CDR2 (germline): SGHTA, FQGNSA.

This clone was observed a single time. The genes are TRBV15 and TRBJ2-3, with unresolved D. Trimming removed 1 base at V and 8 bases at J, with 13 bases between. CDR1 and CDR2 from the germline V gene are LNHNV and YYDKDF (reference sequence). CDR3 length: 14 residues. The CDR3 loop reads CATSRGHPEPTQYF. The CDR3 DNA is TGTGCCACCAGCAGAGGCCACCCCGAGCCTACGCAGTATTTT.

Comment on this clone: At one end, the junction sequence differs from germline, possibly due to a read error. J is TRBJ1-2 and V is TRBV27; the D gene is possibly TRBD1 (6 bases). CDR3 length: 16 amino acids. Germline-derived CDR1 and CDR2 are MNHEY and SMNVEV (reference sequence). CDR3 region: CATSPNGGQRGYGYTF. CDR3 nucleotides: TGTGCCACCAGTCCGAATGGGGGCCAAAGGGGTTATGGCTACACCTTC.

The CDR3 DNA follows: TGTGCCAGCAGCTTAGTACGGGGGAATGAAAAACTGTTTTTT. Residues: CASSLVRGNEKLFF. The V call is TRBV11-2, the J call TRBJ1-4, with a weak D call TRBD1 (5 bases). Trimming removed 1 base at V and 5 bases at J, with 8 bases between. Germline CDR1 reads SGHAT; CDR2 reads FQNNGV. The CDR3 is 14 residues long.

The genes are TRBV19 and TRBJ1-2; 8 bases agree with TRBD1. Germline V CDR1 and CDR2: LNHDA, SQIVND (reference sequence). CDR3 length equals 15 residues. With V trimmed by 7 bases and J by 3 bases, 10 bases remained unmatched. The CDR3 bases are TGTGCCAGTACCCAGACAGGGGCCCGCGACTATGGCTACACCTTC. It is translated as CASTQTGARDYGYTF.

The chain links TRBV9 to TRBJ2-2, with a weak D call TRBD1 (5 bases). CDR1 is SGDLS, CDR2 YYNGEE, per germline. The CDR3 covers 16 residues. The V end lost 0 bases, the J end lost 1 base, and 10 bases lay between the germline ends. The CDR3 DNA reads TGTGCCAGCAGCGTAGAAATGGGGCGGAACACCGGGGAGCTGTTTTTT. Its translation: CASSVEMGRNTGELFF.

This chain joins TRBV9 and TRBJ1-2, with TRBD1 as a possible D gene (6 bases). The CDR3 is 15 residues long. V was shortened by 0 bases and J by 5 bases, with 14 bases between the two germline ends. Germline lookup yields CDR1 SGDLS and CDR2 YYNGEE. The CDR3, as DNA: TGTGCCAGCAGCGTAGAGCCAGGGGTGGGGTATGGCTACACCTTC. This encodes CASSVEPGVGYGYTF.

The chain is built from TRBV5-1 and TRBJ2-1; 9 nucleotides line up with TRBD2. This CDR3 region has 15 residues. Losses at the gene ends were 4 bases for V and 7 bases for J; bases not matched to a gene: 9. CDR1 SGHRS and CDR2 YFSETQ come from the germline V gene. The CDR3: CASSPGGLAGNEQFF. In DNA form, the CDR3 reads TGCGCCAGCAGCCCCGGAGGTCTAGCGGGAAATGAGCAGTTCTTC.

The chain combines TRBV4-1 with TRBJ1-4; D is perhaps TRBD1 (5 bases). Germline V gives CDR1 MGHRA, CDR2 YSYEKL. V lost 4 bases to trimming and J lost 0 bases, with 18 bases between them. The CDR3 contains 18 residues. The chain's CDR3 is CASSPGREGSTTNEKLFF. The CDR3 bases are TGCGCCAGCAGCCCAGGACGGGAGGGGAGCACAACTAATGAAAAACTGTTTTTT.

The CDR3 loop reads CASSYPGFDFGYTF. The CDR3, as DNA: TGTGCCAGCAGTTATCCGGGATTTGATTTTGGCTACACCTTC. The gene calls are TRBV28 and TRBJ1-2; D is ambiguous. Trimming cost V 4 bases and J 7 bases, with 16 bases left between them. CDR1 and CDR2 (germline): MDHEN, SYDVKM. The CDR3 contains 14 residues.